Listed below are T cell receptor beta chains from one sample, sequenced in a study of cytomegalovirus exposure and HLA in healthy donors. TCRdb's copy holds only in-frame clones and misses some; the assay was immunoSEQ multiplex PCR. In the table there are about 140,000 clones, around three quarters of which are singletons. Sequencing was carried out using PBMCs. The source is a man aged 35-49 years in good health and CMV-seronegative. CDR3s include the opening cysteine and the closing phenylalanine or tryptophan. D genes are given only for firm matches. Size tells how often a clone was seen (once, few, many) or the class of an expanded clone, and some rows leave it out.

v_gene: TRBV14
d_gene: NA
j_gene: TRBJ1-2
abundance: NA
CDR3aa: CASSQVTVGYGYTF
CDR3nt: TGTGCCAGCAGCCAAGTTACAGTTGGCTATGGCTACACCTTC

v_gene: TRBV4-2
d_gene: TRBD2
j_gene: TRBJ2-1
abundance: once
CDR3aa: CASSQDRGLAGREQFF
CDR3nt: TGTGCCAGCAGCCAAGATCGGGGACTAGCGGGTCGGGAGCAGTTCTTC

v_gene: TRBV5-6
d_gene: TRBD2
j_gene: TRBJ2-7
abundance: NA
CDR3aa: CASSLRGGYEQYF
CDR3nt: TGTGCCAGCAGCTTGCGGGGGGGCTACGAGCAGTACTTC

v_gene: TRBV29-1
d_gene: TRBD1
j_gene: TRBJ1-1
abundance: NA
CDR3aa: CSVSRPDRTNTEAFF
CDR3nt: TGCAGCGTTTCGCGCCCGGACAGGACGAACACTGAAGCTTTCTTT

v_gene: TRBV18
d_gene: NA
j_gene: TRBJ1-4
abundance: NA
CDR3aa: CASSPRSVNEKLFF
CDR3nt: TGTGCCAGCTCACCACGGTCGGTTAATGAAAAACTGTTTTTT

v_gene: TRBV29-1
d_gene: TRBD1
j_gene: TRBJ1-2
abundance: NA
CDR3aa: CSGITDRGYGYTF
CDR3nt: TGCAGCGGTATTACGGACAGGGGTTATGGCTACACCTTC

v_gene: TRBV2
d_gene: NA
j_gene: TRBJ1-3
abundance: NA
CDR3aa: CASSETGGNTIYF
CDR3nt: TGTGCCAGTTCGGAGACAGGTGGAAACACCATATATTTT

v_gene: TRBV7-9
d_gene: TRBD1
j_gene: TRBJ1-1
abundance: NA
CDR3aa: CASSIGTGNTEAFF
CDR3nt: TGTGCCAGCAGCATCGGGACAGGGAACACTGAAGCTTTCTTT

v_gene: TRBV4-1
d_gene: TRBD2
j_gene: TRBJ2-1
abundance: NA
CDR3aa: CASSQAGLAGTNEQFF
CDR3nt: TGCGCCAGCAGCCAAGCCGGACTAGCGGGTACCAATGAGCAGTTCTTC

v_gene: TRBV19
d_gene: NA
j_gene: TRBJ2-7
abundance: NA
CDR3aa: CASSIGWLAPSSYEQYF
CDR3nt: TGTGCCAGTAGTATTGGGTGGCTAGCGCCCAGCTCCTACGAGCAGTACTTC

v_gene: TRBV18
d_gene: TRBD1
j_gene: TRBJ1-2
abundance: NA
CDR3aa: CASSPPIGQGDYGYTF
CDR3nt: TGTGCCAGCTCACCACCTATCGGACAGGGGGACTATGGCTACACCTTC

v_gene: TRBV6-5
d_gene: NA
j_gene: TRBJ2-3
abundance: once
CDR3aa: CASSLRTSTDTQYF
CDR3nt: TGTGCCAGCAGTTTGCGGACTAGCACAGATACGCAGTATTTT